This record covers a single T cell receptor beta chain. No antigen is known for it. This specimen belongs to a study of cytomegalovirus exposure and HLA in healthy donors. Study results and limitations: Presence/absence analyses supposed approximately even sequencing depth among donors.

It was with 60 Vbeta and 13 Jbeta primers that the PCR ran. Produced via immunoSEQ multiplex PCR; TCRdb's table is partial and in-frame only. The data show tens of thousands of clones, 78% seen once. Donors in the study were healthy people who gave bone marrow. The sample consisted of PBMCs. The origin of this receptor is a man aged 40-55 years in good health and CMV-seronegative.

The CDR3 nucleotides are TGTGCCAGCAGTGAAGCGCGTAGGGGCGGTGAAAAACTGTTTTTT. This sequence encodes CASSEARRGGEKLFF. The genes are TRBV6-1 and TRBJ1-4, with a weak D call TRBD1 (5 bases). Between the trimmed V and J ends, which lost 0 bases and 7 bases, there was a span of 12 bases. CDR3 length equals 15 residues. From germline, CDR1 is MNHNS and CDR2 SASEGT.